This is a list of T cell receptor beta chains from one sample in a study of T cell changes during pregnancy in multiple sclerosis. Only in-frame clones appear in the TCRdb table, and some are missing; sequencing was by immunoSEQ multiplex PCR. The table includes tens of thousands of clones, 91% detected once. The sequencing used peripheral blood, collected in the third trimester of pregnancy. The source of these receptors is a female donor in good health, enrolled as a control in a pregnancy study. Each CDR3 is given with its conserved first and last residue. A D gene is named only where the DNA matches it firmly. Only part of the rows carry a size: once, few, many, or a class if the clone is expanded.

14	-	-	TRBJ1-2	TRBV9	CASSGVAGNYGYTF	TGTGCCAGCAGCGGGGTGGCAGGGAACTATGGCTACACCTTC
16	-	TRBD2	TRBJ2-2	TRBV7-8	CASSSGLAGYTGELFF	TGTGCCAGCAGCTCGGGACTAGCGGGATACACCGGGGAGCTGTTTTTT
12	-	-	TRBJ1-5	TRBV5-5	CASSFPGQPQHF	TGTGCCAGCAGCTTCCCGGGGCAGCCCCAGCATTTT
15	-	TRBD1	TRBJ1-1	TRBV19	CASSRQWAGGTEAFF	TGTGCCAGTAGTAGACAATGGGCAGGGGGGACTGAAGCTTTCTTT
15	-	TRBD2	TRBJ2-7	TRBV6-1	CASSETTGGPHEQYF	TGTGCCAGCAGTGAAACTACGGGGGGGCCCCACGAGCAGTACTTC
15	-	TRBD1	TRBJ2-7	TRBV6-5	CASSYSRGGVYEQYF	TGTGCCAGCAGTTACTCGAGAGGGGGCGTCTACGAGCAGTACTTC
17	-	TRBD2	TRBJ2-2	TRBV27	CASSPLLAGVTAGELFF	TGTGCCAGCAGTCCCCTACTAGCGGGAGTTACTGCCGGGGAGCTGTTTTTT
16	-	-	TRBJ1-6	TRBV6-5	CASSYSAGLSNSPLHF	TGTGCCAGCAGTTACAGTGCAGGGCTCTCAAATTCACCCCTCCACTTT
14	-	TRBD1	TRBJ2-7	TRBV9	CASSSGTGIHEQYF	TGTGCCAGCAGCTCCGGGACAGGGATCCACGAGCAGTACTTC
15	-	TRBD2	TRBJ2-7	TRBV9	CASSRTSELTYEQYF	TGTGCCAGTTCGCGAACTAGCGAACTAACCTACGAGCAGTACTTC
13	once	-	TRBJ2-5	TRBV7-7	CASSRDFQETQYF	TGTGCCAGCAGCCGGGACTTTCAAGAGACCCAGTACTTC
15	-	-	TRBJ2-7	TRBV7-2	CASSPRRGFTYEQYF	TGTGCCAGCAGCCCACGGAGGGGCTTCACCTACGAGCAGTACTTC
17	-	TRBD1	TRBJ1-4	TRBV5-6	CASSLLDRGLGGEKLFF	TGTGCCAGCAGCTTGCTGGACAGGGGGCTCGGTGGAGAAAAACTGTTTTTT
13	-	-	TRBJ1-2	TRBV7-2	CASSSFGDYGYTF	TGTGCCAGCAGCTCATTCGGGGACTATGGCTACACCTTC
14	-	-	TRBJ2-2	TRBV5-1	CASSSGTRTGELFF	TGCGCCAGCAGCTCCGGGACACGCACCGGGGAGCTGTTTTTT
13	-	TRBD1	TRBJ1-1	TRBV30	CAWRPRGRTEAFF	TGTGCCTGGAGGCCCAGGGGGCGGACTGAAGCTTTCTTT
14	-	TRBD2	TRBJ2-7	TRBV11-2	CASSSGLAVYEQYF	TGTGCCAGCAGCTCAGGACTAGCGGTCTACGAGCAGTACTTC
17	-	-	TRBJ1-1	TRBV19	CASTLSLAGRLNTEAFF	TGTGCCAGTACCCTCTCTCTCGCGGGGAGATTGAACACTGAAGCTTTCTTT
15	-	-	TRBJ2-5	TRBV7-2	CASSLAERALGTQYF	TGTGCCAGCAGCTTAGCAGAACGAGCACTAGGGACCCAGTACTTC
18	-	TRBD2	TRBJ2-5	TRBV7-2	CASSLATLLAGVQETQYF	TGTGCCAGCAGCTTAGCTACTCTACTAGCGGGGGTCCAAGAGACCCAGTACTTC
15	-	-	TRBJ1-1	TRBV7-9	CASSSVAFQNTEAFF	TGTGCCAGCAGCTCCGTCGCGTTCCAGAACACTGAAGCTTTCTTT
16	once	TRBD2	TRBJ2-7	TRBV7-2	CASSLARGLGSYEQYF	TGTGCCAGCAGCTTAGCCAGAGGACTAGGTTCCTACGAGCAGTACTTC
15	-	TRBD2	TRBJ2-5	TRBV6-5	CASSYSGGGQETQYF	TGTGCCAGCAGTTACTCTGGGGGGGGACAAGAGACCCAGTACTTC
15	-	-	TRBJ2-2	TRBV2	CASRERSEYTGELFF	TGTGCCAGCCGAGAGAGAAGCGAGTACACCGGGGAGCTGTTTTTT
11	-	-	TRBJ2-7	TRBV7-8	CASSRGYEQYF	TGTGCCAGCAGCCGGGGCTACGAGCAGTACTTC
16	-	TRBD1	TRBJ2-7	TRBV6-5	CASSYVSGQFSYEQYF	TGTGCCAGCAGTTACGTATCGGGACAGTTTTCCTACGAGCAGTACTTC
14	-	-	TRBJ1-5	TRBV27	CASSRGLSNQPQHF	TGTGCCAGCAGTCGGGGACTTAGCAATCAGCCCCAGCATTTT
18	-	TRBD1	TRBJ1-4	TRBV29-1	CSVKPGQGAFAVGEKLFF	TGCAGCGTTAAACCGGGACAGGGGGCGTTTGCAGTGGGTGAAAAACTGTTTTTT
14	-	-	TRBJ1-4	TRBV5-1	CASSGPGFNEKLFF	TGCGCCAGCAGCGGGCCAGGGTTTAATGAAAAACTGTTTTTT
15	-	TRBD2	TRBJ2-3	TRBV5-1	CASFLGGDRTDTQYF	TGCGCCAGCTTCCTGGGGGGGGACCGCACAGATACGCAGTATTTT
16	-	TRBD1	TRBJ1-2	TRBV6-5	CASSSMSGTAVYGYTF	TGTGCCAGCAGTTCAATGTCCGGGACAGCAGTCTATGGCTACACCTTC
13	few	TRBD1	TRBJ1-2	TRBV6-6	CASSSGQGYGYTF	TGTGCCAGCAGTTCCGGACAGGGCTATGGCTACACCTTC
12	-	-	TRBJ2-1	TRBV6-1	CASSDRNREQFF	TGTGCCAGCAGCGACAGAAACCGTGAGCAGTTCTTC
17	-	-	TRBJ1-1	TRBV4-1	CASSQALVSGWNTEAFF	TGCGCCAGCAGCCAAGCTCTTGTGTCAGGGTGGAACACTGAAGCTTTCTTT
14	-	-	TRBJ2-7	TRBV18	CASSETPQAYEQYF	TGTGCCAGCTCAGAAACCCCGCAGGCCTACGAGCAGTACTTC
18	-	-	TRBJ1-6	TRBV18	CASSPRFAGGSRDSPLHF	TGTGCCAGCTCACCACGATTTGCGGGTGGGTCGAGAGATTCACCCCTCCACTTT
15	-	TRBD1	TRBJ2-7	TRBV27	CASSNLGTGGYEQYF	TGTGCCAGCAGTAACCTCGGGACAGGGGGGTACGAGCAGTACTTC
13	-	TRBD1	TRBJ2-5	TRBV7-9	CASSSGQVETQYF	TGTGCCAGCAGCTCCGGACAGGTAGAGACCCAGTACTTC
15	-	-	TRBJ2-3	TRBV5-1	CASSSVLVRTDTQYF	TGCGCCAGCAGCTCCGTCCTAGTTCGCACAGATACGCAGTATTTT
14	-	-	TRBJ1-1	TRBV6-1	CASSEAMGAAQAFF	TGTGCCAGCAGTGAAGCGATGGGGGCGGCTCAAGCTTTCTTT
13	-	TRBD1	TRBJ2-7	TRBV6-1	CASSAGGGYEQYF	TGTGCCAGCAGTGCAGGGGGTGGGTACGAGCAGTACTTC
13	-	-	TRBJ2-7	TRBV7-2	CASSSYEAYEQYF	TGTGCCAGCAGCTCGTACGAGGCCTACGAGCAGTACTTC
15	once	TRBD2	TRBJ2-1	TRBV27	CASSWSSGGDNEQFF	TGTGCCAGCAGTTGGTCTAGCGGGGGGGACAATGAGCAGTTCTTC
17	-	TRBD2	TRBJ2-7	TRBV11-3	CASSLQDGRGGASEQYF	TGTGCCAGCAGCCTCCAGGACGGGAGGGGTGGGGCCTCCGAGCAGTACTTC
13	-	-	TRBJ1-1	TRBV18	CASSPTKNTEAFF	TGTGCCAGCTCACCAACTAAGAACACTGAAGCTTTCTTT
15	-	TRBD2	TRBJ2-7	TRBV7-2	CASSFGTSEGYEQYF	TGTGCCAGCAGCTTCGGGACTAGCGAGGGCTACGAGCAGTACTTC
14	-	-	TRBJ1-2	TRBV2	CASSERGSNYGYTF	TGTGCCAGCAGTGAAAGGGGTTCTAACTATGGCTACACCTTC
13	-	-	TRBJ2-7	TRBV7-2	CASSPREAYEQYF	TGTGCCAGCAGCCCAAGAGAGGCCTACGAGCAGTACTTC
15	-	TRBD1	TRBJ2-5	TRBV5-6	CASSLPGQGQETQYF	TGTGCCAGCAGCTTGCCCGGACAGGGCCAAGAGACCCAGTACTTC
13	-	-	TRBJ2-7	TRBV6-5	CASTRGPIYEQYF	TGTGCCAGCACCAGGGGCCCTATTTACGAGCAGTACTTC
12	-	TRBD1	TRBJ1-1	TRBV11-3	CASSRDRGDAFF	TGTGCCAGCAGCCGGGACAGGGGGGACGCTTTCTTT
15	once	TRBD2	TRBJ2-4	TRBV28	CAITGREDPKNIQYF	TGTGCCATAACCGGGAGGGAGGATCCCAAAAACATTCAGTACTTC
14	-	-	TRBJ1-4	TRBV29-1	CSVEVGGTNEKLFF	TGCAGCGTTGAGGTCGGGGGGACTAATGAAAAACTGTTTTTT
15	-	TRBD1	TRBJ1-2	TRBV6-5	CASMTWLTGGDGYTF	TGTGCCAGCATGACATGGTTGACAGGGGGAGATGGCTACACCTTC
12	once	-	TRBJ1-6	TRBV27	CASSGRDSPLHF	TGTGCCAGCAGTGGCAGGGATTCACCCCTCCACTTT